Below are 7 T cell receptor beta chains sequenced from a single sample in a study of molecular identifiers for immune sequencing clone quantification. Using its own MiXCR run on the PCR reads, TCRdb lists one record per CDR3 protein. The top ten hold roughly 6.9% of the sample, which has tens of thousands of distinct CDR3 sequences, under 20% seen once. Material: naive CD8+ T cells from blood, with Jurkat cell RNA spiked in. Documented subset: FACS-sorted CD8+CD4-CCR7+CD45RA+ naive T cells. These receptor sequences come from a human donor in good health. Some libraries in this study had Jurkat cell RNA spiked in.

Regarding this clonotype: A single base separates this from a much larger clone, so it may be a read error. The V and J genes are TRBV4-2 and TRBJ2-1; D might be TRBD1 (5 bases). The CDR3 totals 16 residues. Germline V CDR1 and CDR2: LGHNA, YNFKEQ. The CDR3 spells CAGSQDRLRGHSEQFF. The CDR3 DNA follows: TGTGCCGGCAGCCAAGACCGTCTGCGCGGACACAGTGAGCAGTTCTTC.

This clonotype was counted many times. The genes are TRBV29-1 and TRBJ2-1; TRBD1 matches 7 bases. Germline values: CDR1 SQVTM, CDR2 ANQGSEA. The CDR3 contains 17 residues. V shed 7 bases and J 2 bases; nucleotides not matched to a gene: 17. CDR3 sequence reads: CSGAGVFDRVAYNEQFF. The CDR3 nucleotides are TGCAGCGGGGCAGGGGTTTTCGACAGGGTGGCCTACAATGAGCAGTTCTTC.

This clonotype has only one observation. The rearrangement joins TRBV28 to TRBJ1-5; D is ambiguous. The CDR3 has 19 amino acids. Germline CDR1 is MDHEN and CDR2 is SYDVKM. V was shortened by 4 bases and J by 0 bases, with 22 bases between the two germline ends. DNA for the CDR3: TGTGCCAGCAGTTATCCCGGGCCAGGAGGCCTCTATAGCAATCAGCCCCAGCATTTT. This gives the protein CASSYPGPGGLYSNQPQHF.

To note about this clonotype: This may arise from a read error, as a much more abundant clone is one base away. This chain uses TRBV27 with TRBJ1-5; D is uncertain. The CDR3 has 13 residues. Germline CDR1 is MNHEY and CDR2 is SMNVEV (reference sequence). The chain's CDR3 is CAGSLWTGQPQHF. CDR3 bases: TGTGCCGGCAGTCTTTGGACGGGTCAGCCCCAGCATTTT.

This clonotype was picked up a small number of times. This chain joins TRBV2 and TRBJ2-3, with D unresolved. V dropped 9 bases and J dropped 4 bases, with 8 bases sitting between them. Looked up from germline, CDR1 is SNHLY and CDR2 is FYNNEI. The CDR3 runs 11 residues. The CDR3 DNA reads as TGTGCCAGAGAGCAGGCAGATACGCAGTATTTT. It codes for CAREQADTQYF.

The CDR3 is CSALFTEKNLEQYF. The CDR3 DNA sequence: TGCAGTGCTCTCTTCACGGAGAAGAATCTCGAGCAGTACTTC. J is TRBJ2-7 and V is TRBV20-1; D is unresolved. The CDR3 loop spans 14 amino acids. The germline V and J ends were trimmed by 5 bases and 6 bases, with 20 bases remaining between them. Germline CDR1 DFQATT, CDR2 SNEGSKA (reference sequence).

In the case of this clonotype: Given a much more abundant clone one base away, this may be a read error. No conserved phenylalanine or tryptophan is present at the end of the CDR3, so a read error is the likely explanation. The chain has TRBV3-1 and TRBJ1-1; 7 bases are a match to TRBD1. The CDR3 contains 16 residues. The J segment lost 1 base and the V segment lost 0 bases, leaving 5 bases of the junction unmatched. Germline V gene sequence: CDR1 LGHDT, CDR2 YNNKEL (reference sequence). Here the CDR3 reads CASSQDSGQQNTEAFS. The CDR3 DNA is TGTGCCAGCAGCCAAGATTCGGGACAGCAGAACACTGAAGCTTTCTCT.